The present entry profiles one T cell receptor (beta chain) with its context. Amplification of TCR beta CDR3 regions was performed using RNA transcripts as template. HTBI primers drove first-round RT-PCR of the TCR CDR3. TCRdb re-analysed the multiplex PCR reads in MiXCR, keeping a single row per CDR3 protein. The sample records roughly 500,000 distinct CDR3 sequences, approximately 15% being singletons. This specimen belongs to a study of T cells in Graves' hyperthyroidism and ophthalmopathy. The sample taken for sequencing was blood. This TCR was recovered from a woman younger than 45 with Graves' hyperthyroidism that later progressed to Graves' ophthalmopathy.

CDR3 DNA: TGTGCCAGCAGTCACCAACTAGCGGGACTCAATGAGCAGTTCTTC. Amino acids: CASSHQLAGLNEQFF. The V gene is TRBV27, the J gene TRBJ2-1, with 10 bases identical to TRBD2. Germline CDR1 reads MNHEY; CDR2 reads SMNVEV (reference sequence). This CDR3 comprises 15 residues. Losses at the gene ends were 5 bases for V and 6 bases for J; bases not matched to a gene: 7.